A single sample is the source of the 19 T cell receptor beta chains below, sequenced in a study of identical twins. TCRdb re-derived calls from the 5' RACE reads in MiXCR, one entry per CDR3 protein. The sample records around 650,000 distinct CDR3 sequences, about 7.6% being singletons. The same data also contributed to another study, on yellow fever vaccine responses in identical twins.

The source material was PBMCs. The receptors shown here come from a woman in her late teens or twenties in good health.

This clonotype has more than one count but fewer than ten. J is TRBJ2-2 and V is TRBV11-2, with 9 bases fitting TRBD1. V shed 7 bases and J 6 bases; nucleotides not matched to a gene: 9. The germline V gene encodes CDR1 SGHAT and CDR2 FQNNGV. This CDR3 comprises 15 residues. The CDR3 nucleotides are TGTGCCAGCACCGGGGACAGGGAGTTTCCCGGGGAGCTGTTTTTT. It is translated as CASTGDREFPGELFF. The full variable domain, with the rest looked up from reference TRBV11-2 and TRBJ2-2, is EAGVAQSPRYKIIEKRQSVAFWCNPISGHATLYWYQQILGQGPKLLIQFQNNGVVDDSQLPKDRFSAERLKGVDSTLKIQPAKLEDSAVYLCASTGDREFPGELFFGEGSRLTVL.

This clonotype was counted at least ten times. The chain couples TRBV25-1 to TRBJ1-2; 7 bases are shared with TRBD1. Germline V gene sequence: CDR1 MGHDK, CDR2 SYGVNS. The ends lost 0 bases at V and 8 bases at J; junction bases unmatched: 15. CDR3 size: 17 residues. The CDR3 loop reads CASSEYPATGKDLGYTF. The CDR3 DNA is TGTGCCAGCAGTGAATATCCAGCGACAGGGAAAGATCTGGGCTACACCTTC.

This clonotype was observed a handful of times. The chain carries TRBV24-1 and TRBJ2-2; 8 bases agree with TRBD1. The CDR3 extends over 16 amino acids. Trimming took 7 bases from V and 4 from J; bases not matched to a gene: 10. Germline V gives CDR1 KGHDR, CDR2 SFDVKD. The CDR3 sequence: CATRGQTGGSTGELFF. The CDR3 DNA reads TGTGCCACCAGGGGGCAAACAGGGGGAAGCACCGGGGAGCTGTTTTTT.

This clonotype was counted many times. This chain links TRBV20-1 with TRBJ2-5, with D possibly matching TRBD2 (5 bases). V lost 3 bases, J lost 2 bases, and 10 bases lay in between. Germline assignment: CDR1 DFQATT and CDR2 SNEGSKA (reference sequence). The CDR3 contains 13 residues. In nucleotides, the CDR3 is TGCAGTGCTAGGGGTGGGAGACAAGAGACCCAGTACTTC. It encodes CSARGGRQETQYF.

CDR3 protein: CSAGQGYTGELFF. As DNA, the CDR3 is TGCAGCGCTGGACAGGGGTACACCGGGGAGCTGTTTTTT. This chain links TRBV29-1 with TRBJ2-2; the match to TRBD1 covers 9 bases. CDR1 and CDR2 (germline): SQVTM, ANQGSEA. V lost 7 bases, J lost 3 bases, and 3 bases stayed unmatched. The CDR3 is 13 amino acids.

This clonotype was counted between two and nine times. The rearrangement uses TRBV4-1 and TRBJ2-7; D could derive from TRBD1 or TRBD2 (5 bases each). From germline, CDR1 is MGHRA and CDR2 YSYEKL. The CDR3 is 15 residues long. Between the trimmed V and J ends, which lost 6 bases and 7 bases, there was a span of 22 bases. DNA of the CDR3: TGCGCCAGCAGTCCAACCGGGGCCGCGAGCCGGGAGCAGTACTTC. Translated, it gives CASSPTGAASREQYF.

This clonotype was recorded a few times. The J gene is TRBJ2-7, the V gene TRBV11-2; no definite D call. Germline lookup yields CDR1 SGHAT and CDR2 FQNNGV. The germline V and J ends were trimmed by 5 bases and 0 bases, with 11 bases remaining between them. The CDR3 has 14 amino acids. The CDR3 DNA sequence: TGTGCCAGCAGCCCAGCCCAGGTCTCCTACGAGCAGTACGTC. It translates to CASSPAQVSYEQYV.

This clonotype was seen many times. The chain employs TRBV5-1 and TRBJ2-5, with a possible D match to TRBD2 (5 bases). This CDR3 contains 15 residues. CDR1 is SGHRS and CDR2 is YFSETQ in the germline V gene. V was trimmed by 7 bases and J by 0 bases, leaving 16 bases between them. CDR3 nucleotides: TGCGCCAGCTCCCTTGGCGGGCTACACCAAGAGACCCAGTACTTC. Translating it yields CASSLGGLHQETQYF.

This clonotype was seen at least ten times. V and J are TRBV29-1 and TRBJ2-1, with 8 bases aligning to TRBD2. The CDR3 contains 14 residues. Germline-derived CDR1 and CDR2 are SQVTM and ANQGSEA. With V trimmed by 1 base and J by 8 bases, 7 bases remained unmatched. CDR3 sequence reads: CSVEVPRGGYEQFF. In nucleotides, the CDR3 is TGCAGCGTTGAAGTCCCTCGGGGGGGCTATGAGCAGTTCTTC.

This clonotype was seen ten or more times. V and J are TRBV12-3 or TRBV12-4 and TRBJ1-2; TRBD1 is a possible D gene (5 bases). The length of the CDR3 is 16 residues. Trimming left V 1 base short and J 3 bases short, with 15 bases between. CDR3 in amino acids: CASSLGPLGAYYGYTF. For the CDR3, the DNA is TGTGCCAGCAGTTTAGGCCCTCTTGGGGCCTACTATGGCTACACCTTC.

In this sample, this clonotype turned up many times. The genes are TRBV6-1 and TRBJ1-1; D gene uncertain. Germline values: CDR1 MNHNS, CDR2 SASEGT. CDR3 length equals 13 residues. V was cut by 10 bases and J by 4 bases, with 16 bases left in between. CDR3 amino acids: CATQAEGGTEAFF. The CDR3 DNA follows: TGTGCCACTCAGGCGGAGGGTGGCACTGAAGCTTTCTTT.

This clonotype was found many times. V and J are TRBV24-1 and TRBJ2-3, with TRBD1 identical over 8 bases. The CDR3 is 12 amino acids. Germline V gene data show CDR1 as KGHDR and CDR2 as SFDVKD. The J segment lost 1 base and the V segment lost 10 bases, leaving 0 bases of the junction unmatched. The CDR3 sequence: CATGQGTDTQYF. CDR3 in DNA: TGTGCCACGGGACAGGGCACAGATACGCAGTATTTT.

This clonotype was seen ten or more times. The V gene is TRBV24-1, the J gene TRBJ1-5; no clear D gene. Germline V lookup: CDR1 KGHDR, CDR2 SFDVKD. V was cut by 3 bases and J by 9 bases, with 11 bases left in between. The CDR3 length is 13 residues. CDR3 coding DNA: TGTGCCACCAGTGATCGCCGCTCATGGCCCCAGCATTTT. Residues: CATSDRRSWPQHF.

The chain recombines TRBV18 with TRBJ1-1, with D possibly matching TRBD1 (6 bases). The CDR3 covers 14 residues. The V gene lost 0 bases and the J gene lost 7 bases, with 12 bases spanning the gap. CDR1 is KGHSH and CDR2 is LQKENI in the germline V gene. CDR3 sequence: CASSPPAGAHEAFF. CDR3 sequence (DNA): TGTGCCAGCTCACCACCTGCAGGGGCCCATGAAGCTTTCTTT.

This clonotype was counted a few times. The J gene is TRBJ2-3, the V gene TRBV12-3 or TRBV12-4, with D perhaps being TRBD1 or TRBD2 (5 bases each). V was trimmed by 5 bases and J by 2 bases, leaving 14 bases between them. The CDR3 spans 15 residues. CDR3 loop: CASSPGPGTTDTQYF. For the CDR3, the DNA is TGTGCCAGCAGTCCAGGGCCGGGAACCACAGATACGCAGTATTTT.

V usage is TRBV12-3 or TRBV12-4 and J usage is TRBJ1-1; D gene uncertain. The V gene lost 5 bases and the J gene lost 5 bases, with 9 bases spanning the gap. The CDR3 spans 12 residues. The CDR3 DNA reads TGTGCCAGCAGTCGCTCGGTAACTGAAGCTTTCTTT. It encodes CASSRSVTEAFF.

The chain couples TRBV2 to TRBJ1-1; TRBD1 aligns across 9 bases. The germline V gene encodes CDR1 SNHLY and CDR2 FYNNEI. The CDR3 totals 14 residues. The V gene end was trimmed by 7 bases and the J gene end by 5 bases; junction bases not matched to a gene: 8. The CDR3 is CASTSGQGGTEAFF. The CDR3 bases are TGTGCCAGCACTTCGGGACAGGGTGGAACTGAAGCTTTCTTT.

This clonotype was observed a few times. The chain employs TRBV11-1 and TRBJ2-5; tentatively, D is TRBD2 (6 bases). The germline V gene has CDR1 SGHAT and CDR2 FQDESV (reference sequence). The CDR3 length is 19 residues. Trimming stripped 4 bases from V and 1 base from J, with 25 bases between. The CDR3 DNA sequence: TGTGCCAGCAGCTCCCCATTTGGGACTCAACCATTATCCCAAGAGACCCAGTACTTC. This codes for CASSSPFGTQPLSQETQYF.

The sample holds many counts of this clonotype. The V gene is TRBV5-1, the J gene TRBJ1-1; the match to TRBD1 covers 9 bases. The germline CDR1 and CDR2 sequences are SGHRS and YFSETQ. The length of the CDR3 is 14 residues. After removal of 4 bases from V and 5 bases from J, the junction contained 6 bases not matched to a gene. In DNA form, the CDR3 reads TGCGCCAGCAGCGTGGGGACAGGGAAAACTGAAGCTTTCTTT. It codes for CASSVGTGKTEAFF.